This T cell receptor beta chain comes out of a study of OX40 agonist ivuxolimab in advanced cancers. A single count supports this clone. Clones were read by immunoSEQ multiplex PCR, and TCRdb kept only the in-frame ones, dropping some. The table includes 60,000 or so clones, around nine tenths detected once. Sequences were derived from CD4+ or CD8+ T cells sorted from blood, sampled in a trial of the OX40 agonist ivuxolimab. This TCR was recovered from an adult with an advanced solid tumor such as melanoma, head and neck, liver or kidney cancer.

The CDR3 is CASSSRQGGRDTQYF. In DNA form, the CDR3 reads TGTGCCAGCAGCTCTAGACAGGGCGGTCGAGATACGCAGTATTTT. This chain uses TRBV7-2 with TRBJ2-3, with TRBD1 identical over 7 bases. V lost 4 bases, J lost 5 bases, and 9 bases stayed unmatched. This CDR3 is 15 amino acids long. The V gene's germline CDR1 is SGHTA and CDR2 FQGNSA.